The table lists the clone carrying this T cell receptor beta chain with many counts. The data belong to a study of T-cell reconstitution after alpha-beta-depleted transplantation in children. Preparing the TCRbeta library involved the use of unique molecular identifiers. TCRdb independently ran MiXCR on the PCR reads; one entry per CDR3 protein. Among some 500,000 distinct CDR3 sequences listed, around a third were seen once. Per the germline V gene, CDR1 is DFQATT and CDR2 is SNEGSKA (reference sequence). The junction had 9 bases not matched to a gene; V was cut back by 6 bases and J by 5 bases. This CDR3 is 13 amino acids long.

This specimen consisted of PBMCs from the stem cell graft donor, obtained from the stem cell graft. The gene calls are TRBV20-1 and TRBJ1-1, with 7 positions matching TRBD1. This sequence was found in a human donor who donated a stem cell graft to a child with aplastic anemia. The CDR3 is CSASGQAGTEAFF. CDR3 bases: TGCAGTGCAAGCGGACAGGCGGGGACTGAAGCTTTCTTT.